The source of this T cell receptor beta chain is a study of low-dose radiotherapy and immunotherapy resistance in tumors. The CDR3 spans 15 residues. The germline V gene encodes CDR1 MDHEN and CDR2 SYDVKM. Trimming removed 7 bases at V and 3 bases at J, with 13 bases between. Described time point: before trial treatment. Eligibility required advanced solid tumors lacking tumor-infiltrating lymphocytes. Alpha and beta chains were covered, as first-strand cDNA relied on TRAV- and TRBV-specific primers. TCRs were put through 20 to 25 PCR cycles of amplification with Phusion. A constant-region primer and the V-primer adapter served as the primer pair. TCRdb analysed the reads with MiXCR anew, one entry per CDR3 protein. The data show about 71,000 distinct CDR3 sequences, approximately 31% seen once.

This specimen consisted of PBMCs, obtained before treatment. The chain couples TRBV28 to TRBJ1-6; D might be TRBD1 (5 bases). The source of this sequence is a female donor with ovarian cancer. The CDR3 nucleotides are TGTGCCAGCACCAGGGATGCCGGCTATAATTCACCCCTCCACTTT. This codes for CASTRDAGYNSPLHF. Full variable domain (remainder filled in from reference TRBV28 and TRBJ1-6): DVKVTQSSRYLVKRTGEKVFLECVQDMDHENMFWYRQDPGLGLRLIYFSYDVKMKEKGDIPEGYSVSREKKERFSLILESASTNQTSMYLCASTRDAGYNSPLHFGNGTRLTVT.